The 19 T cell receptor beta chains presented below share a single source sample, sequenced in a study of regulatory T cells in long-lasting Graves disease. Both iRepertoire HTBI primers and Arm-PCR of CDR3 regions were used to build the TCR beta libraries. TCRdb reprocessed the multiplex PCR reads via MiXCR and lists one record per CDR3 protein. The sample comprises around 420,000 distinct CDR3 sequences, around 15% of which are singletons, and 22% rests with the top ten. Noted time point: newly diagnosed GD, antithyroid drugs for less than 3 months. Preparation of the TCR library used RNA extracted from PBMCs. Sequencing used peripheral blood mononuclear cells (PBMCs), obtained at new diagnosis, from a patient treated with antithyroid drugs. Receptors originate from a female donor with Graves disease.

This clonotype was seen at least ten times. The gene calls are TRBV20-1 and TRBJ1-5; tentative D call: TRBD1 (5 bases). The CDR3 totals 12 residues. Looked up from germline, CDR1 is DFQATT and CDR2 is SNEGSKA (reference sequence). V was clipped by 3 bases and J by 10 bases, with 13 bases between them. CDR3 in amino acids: CSARTAREPQHF. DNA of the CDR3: TGCAGTGCTAGGACAGCGCGGGAACCCCAGCATTTT.

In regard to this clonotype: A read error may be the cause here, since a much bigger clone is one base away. The CDR3 coding sequence is TGTGCCATCAGTGCGTACAACATTCAAGAGACCCGGTACTTC. Translated: CAISAYNIQETRYF. The gene calls are TRBV10-3 and TRBJ2-5; D call uncertain. The CDR3 sequence is 14 residues long. Germline CDR1 and CDR2: ENHRY and SYGVKD.

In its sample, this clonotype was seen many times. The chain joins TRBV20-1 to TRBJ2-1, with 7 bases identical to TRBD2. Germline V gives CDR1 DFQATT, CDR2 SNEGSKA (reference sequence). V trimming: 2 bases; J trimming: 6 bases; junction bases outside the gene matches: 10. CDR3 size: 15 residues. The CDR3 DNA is TGCAGTGCTAGACCATGGGGGGGGGAGTTCAATGAGCAGTTCTTC. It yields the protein CSARPWGGEFNEQFF.

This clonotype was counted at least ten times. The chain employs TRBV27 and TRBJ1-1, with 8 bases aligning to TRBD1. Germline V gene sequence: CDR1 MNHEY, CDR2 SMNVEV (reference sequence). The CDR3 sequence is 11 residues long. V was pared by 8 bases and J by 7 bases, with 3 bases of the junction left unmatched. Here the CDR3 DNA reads TGTGCCAGCCAGGGGGCCGGTGAAGCTTTCTTT. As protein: CASQGAGEAFF.

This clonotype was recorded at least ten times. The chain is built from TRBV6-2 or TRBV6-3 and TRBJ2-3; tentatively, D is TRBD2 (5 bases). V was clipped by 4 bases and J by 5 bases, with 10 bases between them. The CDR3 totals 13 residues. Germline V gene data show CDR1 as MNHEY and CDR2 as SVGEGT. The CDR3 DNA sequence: TGTGCCAGCAGTTTGAAACGGGAAGATACGCAGTATTTT. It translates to CASSLKREDTQYF.

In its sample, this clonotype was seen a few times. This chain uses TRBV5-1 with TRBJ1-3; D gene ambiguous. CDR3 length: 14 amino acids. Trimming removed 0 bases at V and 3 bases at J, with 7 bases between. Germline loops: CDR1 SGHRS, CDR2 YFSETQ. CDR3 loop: CASSLAEIGNTIYF. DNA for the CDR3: TGCGCCAGCAGCTTGGCGGAGATTGGAAACACCATATATTTT.

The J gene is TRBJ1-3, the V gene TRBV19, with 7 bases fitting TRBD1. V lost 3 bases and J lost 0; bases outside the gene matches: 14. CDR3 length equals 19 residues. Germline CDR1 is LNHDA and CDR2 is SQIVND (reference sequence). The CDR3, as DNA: TGTGCCAGTAGTATTAGAGTTAACAGGGGACTGGGCTCTGGAAACACCATATATTTT. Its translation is CASSIRVNRGLGSGNTIYF.

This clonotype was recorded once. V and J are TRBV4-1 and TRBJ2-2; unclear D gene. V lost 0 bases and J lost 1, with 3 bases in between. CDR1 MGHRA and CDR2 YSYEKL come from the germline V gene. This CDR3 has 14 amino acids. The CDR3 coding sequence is TGCGCCAGCAGCCAAGAACGGAACACCGGGGAGCTGTTTTTT. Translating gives CASSQERNTGELFF.

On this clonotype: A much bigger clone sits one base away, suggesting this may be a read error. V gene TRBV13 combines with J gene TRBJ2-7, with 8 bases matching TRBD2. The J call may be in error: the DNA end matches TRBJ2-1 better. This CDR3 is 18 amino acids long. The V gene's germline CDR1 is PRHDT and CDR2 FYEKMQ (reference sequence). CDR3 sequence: CASSLGYSGGTYQETQFF. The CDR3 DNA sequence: TGTGCCAGCAGCTTAGGTTACAGCGGGGGAACCTACCAAGAGACCCAGTTCTTC.

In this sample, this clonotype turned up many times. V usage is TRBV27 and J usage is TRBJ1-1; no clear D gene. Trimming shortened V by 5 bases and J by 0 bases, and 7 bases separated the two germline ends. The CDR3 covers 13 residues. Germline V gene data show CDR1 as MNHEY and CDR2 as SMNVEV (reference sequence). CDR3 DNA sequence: TGTGCCAGCAGTCAAACAATGAACACTGAAGCTTTCTTT. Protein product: CASSQTMNTEAFF.

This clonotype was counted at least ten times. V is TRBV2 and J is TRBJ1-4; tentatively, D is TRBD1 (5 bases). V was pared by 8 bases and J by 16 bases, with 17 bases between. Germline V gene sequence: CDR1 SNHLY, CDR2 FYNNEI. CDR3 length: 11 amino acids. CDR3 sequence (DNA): TGTGCCAGCGGCGCCGGGACCCAATGGTTTTTT. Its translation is CASGAGTQWFF.

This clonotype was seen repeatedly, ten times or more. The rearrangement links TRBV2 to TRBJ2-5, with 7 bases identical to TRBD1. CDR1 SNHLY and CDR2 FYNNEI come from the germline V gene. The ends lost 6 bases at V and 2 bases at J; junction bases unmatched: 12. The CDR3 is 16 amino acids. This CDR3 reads CASRQRWTGVQETQYF. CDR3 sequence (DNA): TGTGCCAGCAGGCAAAGGTGGACAGGAGTACAAGAGACCCAGTACTTC.

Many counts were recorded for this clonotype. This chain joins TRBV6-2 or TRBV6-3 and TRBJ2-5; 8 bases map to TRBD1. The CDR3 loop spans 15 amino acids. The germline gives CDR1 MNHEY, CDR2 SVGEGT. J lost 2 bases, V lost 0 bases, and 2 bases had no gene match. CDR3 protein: CASSYSGDRQETQYF. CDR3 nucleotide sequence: TGTGCCAGCAGTTACTCGGGGGACAGGCAAGAGACCCAGTACTTC.

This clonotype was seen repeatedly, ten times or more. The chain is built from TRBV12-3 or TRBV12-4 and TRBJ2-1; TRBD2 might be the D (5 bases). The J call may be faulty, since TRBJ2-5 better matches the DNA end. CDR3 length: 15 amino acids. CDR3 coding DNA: TGTGCCAGCAGTCTCGGACTTCCCTCACGAGAGACCCAGTACTTC. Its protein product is CASSLGLPSRETQYF.

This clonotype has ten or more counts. The CDR3 loop reads CASSSRTGLPETQYF. Written as DNA, the CDR3 is TGCGCCAGCAGCTCCAGGACAGGGCTTCCAGAGACCCAGTACTTC. The V gene is TRBV5-1, the J gene TRBJ2-5, with 8 bases identical to TRBD1. Germline lookup yields CDR1 SGHRS and CDR2 YFSETQ. With 3 bases clipped from V and 4 bases from J, the junction kept 8 bases outside the gene matches. The CDR3 covers 15 residues.

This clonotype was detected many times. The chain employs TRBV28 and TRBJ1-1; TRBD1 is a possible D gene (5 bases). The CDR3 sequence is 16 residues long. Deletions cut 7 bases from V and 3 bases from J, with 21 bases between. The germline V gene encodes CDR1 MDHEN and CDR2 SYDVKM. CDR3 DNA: TGTGCCAGCACCGAGGGTGGGGCGGGAGGTTACACTGAAGCTTTCTTT. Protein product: CASTEGGAGGYTEAFF.

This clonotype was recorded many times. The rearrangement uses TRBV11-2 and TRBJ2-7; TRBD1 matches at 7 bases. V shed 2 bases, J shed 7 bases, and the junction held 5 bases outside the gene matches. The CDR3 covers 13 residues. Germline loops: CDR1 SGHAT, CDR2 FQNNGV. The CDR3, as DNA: TGTGCCAGCAGCTTAAGGTCAGGGGGTGAGCAGTACTTC. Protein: CASSLRSGGEQYF.

In DNA, the CDR3 is TGTGCCAGCAGCTCTCCCGGACTAGCGGGAGGGGGGGAGGAGACCCAGTACTTC. This encodes CASSSPGLAGGGEETQYF. This rearrangement joins TRBV7-2 to TRBJ2-5; 15 bases map to TRBD2. This CDR3 spans 18 amino acids. The V segment lost 4 bases and the J segment 5 bases; nucleotides outside the gene matches: 11. CDR1 and CDR2 (germline): SGHTA, FQGNSA.

The CDR3 coding sequence is TGCGCCAGCAGCCTGGAGGGGGGGGGCTTTCACACCGGGGAGCTGTTTTTT. Translated: CASSLEGGGFHTGELFF. The chain uses TRBV4-1 and TRBJ2-2, with D perhaps matching TRBD2 (7 bases). The CDR3 loop spans 17 amino acids. V was pared by 4 bases and J by 3 bases, with 18 bases between. Germline V gene data show CDR1 as MGHRA and CDR2 as YSYEKL.